Sequencing of this T cell receptor beta chain was carried out in a study of ipilimumab plus nivolumab after autologous stem cell transplantation. General study results and limits: The authors say TCR, Treg and microbiome findings warrant further study.

To note about this clone: The antigen is undetermined.

Only in-frame clones appear in the TCRdb table, and some are missing; sequencing was by immunoSEQ multiplex PCR. This sample has roughly 12,000 clones, with around 73% found just once. Trimming removed 4 bases at V and 0 bases at J, with 22 bases between. Germline V gene sequence: CDR1 SGHRS, CDR2 YFSETQ. This CDR3 region has 18 residues. Checkpoint therapy with ipilimumab 1 mg/kg began 14 to 28 days after transplant. Dosing: nivolumab 3 mg/kg IV, weeks 1, 4, 7, 10, then every two weeks to week 26. The J gene is TRBJ1-1, the V gene TRBV5-1; weak D call: TRBD1 (5 bases). The TCR sequence derives from a male donor with diffuse large B-cell lymphoma. Sequences were derived from PBMCs, sampled in a trial of ipilimumab plus nivolumab as post-transplant consolidation. The CDR3 is CASSRTMGGTAVNTEAFF. The CDR3 DNA follows: TGCGCCAGCAGCCGTACTATGGGGGGTACCGCAGTGAACACTGAAGCTTTCTTT.